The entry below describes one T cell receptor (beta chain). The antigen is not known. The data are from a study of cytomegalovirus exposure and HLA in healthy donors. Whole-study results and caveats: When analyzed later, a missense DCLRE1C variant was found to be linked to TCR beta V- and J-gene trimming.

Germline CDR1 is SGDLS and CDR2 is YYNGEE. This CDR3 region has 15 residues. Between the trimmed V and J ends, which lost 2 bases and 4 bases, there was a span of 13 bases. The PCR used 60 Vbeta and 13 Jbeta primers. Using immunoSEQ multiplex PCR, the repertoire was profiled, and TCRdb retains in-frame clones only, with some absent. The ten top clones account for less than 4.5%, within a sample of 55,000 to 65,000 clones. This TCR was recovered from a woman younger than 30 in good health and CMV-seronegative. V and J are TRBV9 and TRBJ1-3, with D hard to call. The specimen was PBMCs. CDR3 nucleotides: TGTGCCAGCAGCGTTTCTGAGCGGGCCGGAAACACCATATATTTT. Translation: CASSVSERAGNTIYF. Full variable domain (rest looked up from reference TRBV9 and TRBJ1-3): DSGVTQTPKHLITATGQRVTLRCSPRSGDLSVYWYQQSLDQGLQFLIQYYNGEERAKGNILERFSAQQFPDLHSELNLSSLELGDSALYFCASSVSERAGNTIYFGEGSWLTVV.